This TCR beta chain was profiled in a study of T cell changes during pregnancy in multiple sclerosis. TCRdb's copy holds only in-frame clones and misses some; the assay was immunoSEQ multiplex PCR. The repertoire holds about 44,000 clones, with 70% to 90% as singletons. This clone was detected only once. The starting material was CD4+ T cells from peripheral blood mononuclear cells, obtained in the first trimester of pregnancy. The sequence was collected from a female donor with multiple sclerosis, enrolled in a pregnancy study.

Here the CDR3 DNA reads TGCGCCAGCAGCTCCGGACCGGGACAGGGAATGAGTAGCAATCAGCCCCAGCATTTT. This encodes CASSSGPGQGMSSNQPQHF. The chain employs TRBV4-1 and TRBJ1-5; 9 positions match TRBD1. Trimming cost V 5 bases and J 0 bases; bases outside gene matches: 14. The CDR3 is 19 residues long. Germline V gene sequence: CDR1 MGHRA, CDR2 YSYEKL.